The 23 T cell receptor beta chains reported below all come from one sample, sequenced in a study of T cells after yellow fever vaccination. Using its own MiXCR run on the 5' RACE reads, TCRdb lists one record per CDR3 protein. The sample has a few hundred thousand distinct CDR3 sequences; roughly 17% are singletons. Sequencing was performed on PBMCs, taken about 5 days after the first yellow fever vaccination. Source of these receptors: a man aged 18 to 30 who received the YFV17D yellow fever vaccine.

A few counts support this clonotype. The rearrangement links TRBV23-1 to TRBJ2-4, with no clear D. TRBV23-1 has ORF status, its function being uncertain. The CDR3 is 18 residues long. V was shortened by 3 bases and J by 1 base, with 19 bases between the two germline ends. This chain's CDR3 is CASSQTRTPRAAKNIQYF. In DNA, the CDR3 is TGCGCCAGCAGTCAGACCAGAACCCCCAGAGCGGCCAAAAACATTCAGTACTTC.

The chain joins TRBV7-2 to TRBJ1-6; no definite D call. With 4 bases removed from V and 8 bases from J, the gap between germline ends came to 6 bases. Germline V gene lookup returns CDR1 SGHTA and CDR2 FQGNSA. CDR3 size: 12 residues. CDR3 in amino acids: CASSSDYSPLHF. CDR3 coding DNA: TGTGCCAGCAGCTCCGACTATTCACCCCTCCACTTT.

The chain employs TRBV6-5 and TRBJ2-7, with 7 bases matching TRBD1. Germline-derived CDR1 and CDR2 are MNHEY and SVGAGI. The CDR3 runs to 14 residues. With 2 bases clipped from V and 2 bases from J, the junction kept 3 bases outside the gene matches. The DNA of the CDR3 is TGTGCCAGCAGTTACCGGGGACAGCCCTACGAGCAGTACTTC. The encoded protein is CASSYRGQPYEQYF.

The CDR3 reads CASSLGPSGGQETQYF. The DNA of the CDR3 is TGTGCCAGCAGCTTAGGTCCTAGCGGGGGACAAGAGACCCAGTACTTC. The chain uses TRBV11-2 and TRBJ2-5, with TRBD2 identical over 10 bases. Germline V gene lookup returns CDR1 SGHAT and CDR2 FQNNGV. The CDR3 totals 16 residues. V lost 1 base to trimming and J lost 2 bases; unmatched junction nucleotides: 4.

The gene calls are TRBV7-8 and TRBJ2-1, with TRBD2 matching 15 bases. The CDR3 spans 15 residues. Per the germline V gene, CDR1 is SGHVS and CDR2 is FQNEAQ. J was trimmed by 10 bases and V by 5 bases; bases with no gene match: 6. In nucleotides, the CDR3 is TGTGCCAGCAGCACCTCCGGGACTAGCGGGGGGGAGCAGTTCTTC. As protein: CASSTSGTSGGEQFF.

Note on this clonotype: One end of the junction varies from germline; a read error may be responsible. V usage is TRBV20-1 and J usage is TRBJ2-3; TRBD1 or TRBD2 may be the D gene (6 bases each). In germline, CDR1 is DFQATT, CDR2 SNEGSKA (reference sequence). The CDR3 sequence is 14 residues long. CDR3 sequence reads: CSAIWDGGTDTQYF. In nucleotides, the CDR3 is TGCAGTGCAATCTGGGACGGGGGCACGGATACGCAGTATTTT.

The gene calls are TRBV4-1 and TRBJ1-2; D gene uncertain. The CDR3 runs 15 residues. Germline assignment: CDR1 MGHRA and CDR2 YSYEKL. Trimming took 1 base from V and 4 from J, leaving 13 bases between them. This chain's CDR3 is CASSQVRSTSYGYTF. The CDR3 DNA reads TGCGCCAGCAGCCAAGTGCGTAGCACTTCCTATGGCTACACCTTC.

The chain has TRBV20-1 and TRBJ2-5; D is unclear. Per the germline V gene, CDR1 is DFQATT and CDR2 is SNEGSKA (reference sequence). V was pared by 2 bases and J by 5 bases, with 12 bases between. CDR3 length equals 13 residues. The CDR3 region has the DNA TGCAGTGCTAGATCGGTCTATTTGGAGACCCAGTACTTC. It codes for CSARSVYLETQYF.

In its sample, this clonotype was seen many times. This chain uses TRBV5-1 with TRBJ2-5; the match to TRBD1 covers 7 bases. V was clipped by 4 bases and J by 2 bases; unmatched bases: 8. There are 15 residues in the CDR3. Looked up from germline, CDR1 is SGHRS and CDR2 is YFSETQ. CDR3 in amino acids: CASSLSGTVQETQYF. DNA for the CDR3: TGCGCCAGCAGCCTATCCGGGACAGTACAAGAGACCCAGTACTTC.

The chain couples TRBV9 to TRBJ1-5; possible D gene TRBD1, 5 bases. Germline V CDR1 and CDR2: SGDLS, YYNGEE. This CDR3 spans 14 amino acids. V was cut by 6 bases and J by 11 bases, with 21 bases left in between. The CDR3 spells CASNPGRRVMSQHF. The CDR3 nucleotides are TGTGCCAGCAACCCAGGGAGACGCGTTATGTCCCAGCATTTT.

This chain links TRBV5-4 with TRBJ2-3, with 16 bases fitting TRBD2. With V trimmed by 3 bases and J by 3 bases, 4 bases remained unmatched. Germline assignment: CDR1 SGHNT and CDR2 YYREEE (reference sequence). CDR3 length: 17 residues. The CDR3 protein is CASSYGTSGGVTDTQYF. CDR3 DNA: TGTGCCAGCAGCTACGGGACTAGCGGGGGGGTGACAGATACGCAGTATTTT.

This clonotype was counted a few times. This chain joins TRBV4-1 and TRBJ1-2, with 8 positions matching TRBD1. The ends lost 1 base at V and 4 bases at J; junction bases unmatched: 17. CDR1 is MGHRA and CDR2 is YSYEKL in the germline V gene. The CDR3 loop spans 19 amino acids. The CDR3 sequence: CASSQAARRGLKSGYGYTF. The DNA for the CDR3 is TGCGCCAGCAGCCAAGCCGCACGCAGGGGGCTTAAGTCAGGCTATGGCTACACCTTC.

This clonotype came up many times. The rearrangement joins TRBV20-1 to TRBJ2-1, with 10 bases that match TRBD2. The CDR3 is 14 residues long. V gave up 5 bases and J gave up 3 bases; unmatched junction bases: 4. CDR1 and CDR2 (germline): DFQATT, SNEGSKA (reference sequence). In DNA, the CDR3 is TGCAGTGCTTTTCTAGCGGGGGTCTACAATGAGCAGTTCTTC. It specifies CSAFLAGVYNEQFF.

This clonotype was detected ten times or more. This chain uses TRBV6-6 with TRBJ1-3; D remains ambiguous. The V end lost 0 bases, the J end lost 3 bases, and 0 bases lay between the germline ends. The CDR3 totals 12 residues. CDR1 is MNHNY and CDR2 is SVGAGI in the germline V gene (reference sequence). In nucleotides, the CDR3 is TGTGCCAGCAGTTACTCTGGAAACACCATATATTTT. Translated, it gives CASSYSGNTIYF.

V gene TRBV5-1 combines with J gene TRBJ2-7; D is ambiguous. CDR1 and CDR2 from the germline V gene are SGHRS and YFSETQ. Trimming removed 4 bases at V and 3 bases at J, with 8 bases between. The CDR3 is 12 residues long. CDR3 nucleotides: TGCGCCAGCAGCGCCACATTCTACGAGCAGTACTTC. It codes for CASSATFYEQYF.

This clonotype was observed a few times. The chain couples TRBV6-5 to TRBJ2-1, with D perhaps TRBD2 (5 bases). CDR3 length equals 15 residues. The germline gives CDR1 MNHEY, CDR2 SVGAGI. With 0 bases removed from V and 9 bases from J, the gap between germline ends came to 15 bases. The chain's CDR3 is CASSYSTGENAEQFF. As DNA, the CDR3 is TGTGCCAGCAGTTACTCGACCGGGGAGAATGCTGAGCAGTTCTTC.

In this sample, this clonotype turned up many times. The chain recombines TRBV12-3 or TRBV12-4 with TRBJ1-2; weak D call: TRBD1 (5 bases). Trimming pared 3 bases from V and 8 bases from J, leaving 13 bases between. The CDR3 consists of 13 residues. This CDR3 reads CASSFLPGLGYTF. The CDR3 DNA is TGTGCCAGCAGTTTCCTGCCAGGGTTAGGCTACACCTTC.

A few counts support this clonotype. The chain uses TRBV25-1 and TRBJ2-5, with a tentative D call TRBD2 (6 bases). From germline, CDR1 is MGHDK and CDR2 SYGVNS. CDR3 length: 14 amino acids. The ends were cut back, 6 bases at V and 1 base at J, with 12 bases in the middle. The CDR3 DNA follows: TGTGCCAGCAGCCGGGAGCGATTCCAAGAGACCCAGTACTTC. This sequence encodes CASSRERFQETQYF.

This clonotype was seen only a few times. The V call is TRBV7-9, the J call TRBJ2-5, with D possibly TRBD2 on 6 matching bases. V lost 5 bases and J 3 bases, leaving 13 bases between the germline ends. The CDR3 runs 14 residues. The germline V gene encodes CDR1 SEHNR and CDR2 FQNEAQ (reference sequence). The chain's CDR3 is CASSLISGEETQYF. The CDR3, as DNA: TGTGCCAGCAGCCTTATATCGGGGGAAGAGACCCAGTACTTC.

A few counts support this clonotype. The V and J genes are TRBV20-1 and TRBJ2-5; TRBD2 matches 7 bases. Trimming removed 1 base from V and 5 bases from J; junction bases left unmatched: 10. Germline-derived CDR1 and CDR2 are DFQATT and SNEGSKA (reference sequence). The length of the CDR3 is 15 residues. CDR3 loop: CSARVDLLGGETQYF. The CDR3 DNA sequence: TGCAGTGCTAGAGTAGACTTGCTGGGAGGGGAGACCCAGTACTTC.

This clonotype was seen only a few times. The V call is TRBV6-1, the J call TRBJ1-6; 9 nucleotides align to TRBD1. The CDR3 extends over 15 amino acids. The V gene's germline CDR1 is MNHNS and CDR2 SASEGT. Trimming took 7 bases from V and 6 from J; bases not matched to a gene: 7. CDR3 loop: CASTLVTGGNSPLHF. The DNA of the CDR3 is TGTGCCAGCACCCTTGTGACAGGGGGTAATTCACCCCTCCACTTT.

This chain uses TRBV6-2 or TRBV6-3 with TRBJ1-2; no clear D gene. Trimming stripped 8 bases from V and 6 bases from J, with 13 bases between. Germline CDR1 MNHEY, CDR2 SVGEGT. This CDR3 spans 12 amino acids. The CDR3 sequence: CASRAQPDGYTF. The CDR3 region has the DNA TGTGCCAGCCGGGCCCAACCGGATGGCTACACCTTC.

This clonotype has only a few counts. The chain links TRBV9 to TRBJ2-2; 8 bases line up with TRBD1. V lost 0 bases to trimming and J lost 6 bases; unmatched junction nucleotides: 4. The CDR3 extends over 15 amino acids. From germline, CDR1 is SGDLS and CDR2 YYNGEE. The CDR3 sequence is CASSVGDRWAGELFF. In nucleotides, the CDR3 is TGTGCCAGCAGCGTAGGGGACAGGTGGGCCGGGGAGCTGTTTTTT.